These T cell receptor beta chains were read from a single sample in a study of HIV-infected children after antiretroviral therapy interruption. One entry per CDR3 protein, called by TCRdb with MiXCR from the 3' RACE reads. Of 70,000 to 90,000 distinct CDR3 sequences in the sample, about 6.9% were seen once. Sequencing used CD45RA+ CD4+ T cells from PBMCs, pooled from several time points, obtained from a donor given antiretroviral therapy, either interrupted or continuous. These receptors all stem from a pool of human donors with HIV. Both conserved end residues are part of each CDR3. Each record gives: J gene, clone size, D gene, V gene, CDR3 DNA, CDR3 protein. A D gene is named only where the DNA matches it firmly. For some rows the clone size is stated as once, few or many, or as a class when expanded; others skip it.

j_call: TRBJ2-5
clone_size: few
d_call: TRBD1
v_call: TRBV18
cdr3_nt: TGTGCCAGCTCAGAACAGGGGCTGTACCAAGAGACCCAGTACTTC
cdr3_aa: CASSEQGLYQETQYF

j_call: TRBJ2-1
clone_size: many
d_call: NA
v_call: TRBV12-3/TRBV12-4
cdr3_nt: TGTGCCACACTCCTGGGCAATGAGCAGTTCTTC
cdr3_aa: CATLLGNEQFF

j_call: TRBJ2-2
clone_size: few
d_call: NA
v_call: TRBV12-3/TRBV12-4
cdr3_nt: TGTGCCAGCAGAGTCAGGGAGCGGGAGCTGTTTTTT
cdr3_aa: CASRVRERELFF

j_call: TRBJ2-3
clone_size: NA
d_call: TRBD2
v_call: TRBV6-1
cdr3_nt: TGTGCCAGCAGTGATCCGGGACTAGCGGGGAGGGATACGCAGTATTTT
cdr3_aa: CASSDPGLAGRDTQYF

j_call: TRBJ1-6
clone_size: NA
d_call: NA
v_call: TRBV6-1
cdr3_nt: TGTGCCAGCACCATAGACCCAAACGGTAATTCACCCCTCCACTTT
cdr3_aa: CASTIDPNGNSPLHF

j_call: TRBJ2-3
clone_size: many
d_call: NA
v_call: TRBV20-1
cdr3_nt: TGCAGTGCCCAAAGGGGGCAGGGGACTACAGATACGCAGTATTTT
cdr3_aa: CSAQRGQGTTDTQYF

j_call: TRBJ2-3
clone_size: many
d_call: TRBD1
v_call: TRBV5-1
cdr3_nt: TGCGCCAGCACCGGACAGGGACCAGATACGCAGTATTTT
cdr3_aa: CASTGQGPDTQYF

j_call: TRBJ2-1
clone_size: NA
d_call: NA
v_call: TRBV5-1
cdr3_nt: TGCGCCAGCAGCTTGGCCTCGGCGGACAATGAGCAGTTCTTC
cdr3_aa: CASSLASADNEQFF

j_call: TRBJ1-5
clone_size: medium-sized
d_call: TRBD1
v_call: TRBV20-1
cdr3_nt: TGCAGTGGGGAGGGGGCCGGAGATCAGCCCCAGCATTTT
cdr3_aa: CSGEGAGDQPQHF

j_call: TRBJ1-1
clone_size: NA
d_call: NA
v_call: TRBV2
cdr3_nt: TGTGCCTGCGCCCGGGGCCCGGTTATGAACACTGAAGCTTTCTTT
cdr3_aa: CACARGPVMNTEAFF

j_call: TRBJ2-2
clone_size: many
d_call: TRBD2
v_call: TRBV2
cdr3_nt: TGTGCCAGCACCGGTAGCGGGGCCTCCGGGGAGCTGTTTTTT
cdr3_aa: CASTGSGASGELFF

j_call: TRBJ2-1
clone_size: many
d_call: TRBD2
v_call: TRBV5-1
cdr3_nt: TGCGCCAGCAGCTTGGACAGCGGGGGGACCTCACATGAGCAGTTCTTC
cdr3_aa: CASSLDSGGTSHEQFF

j_call: TRBJ1-4
clone_size: many
d_call: NA
v_call: TRBV7-2
cdr3_nt: TGTGCCAGCGGCTATAAGTCAACTAATGAAAAACTGTTTTTT
cdr3_aa: CASGYKSTNEKLFF

j_call: TRBJ2-7
clone_size: NA
d_call: NA
v_call: TRBV21-1
cdr3_nt: TGTGCCAGCAGCAAGACAGCGGGCCCCACCCACTACGAGCAGTACTTC
cdr3_aa: CASSKTAGPTHYEQYF

j_call: TRBJ1-5
clone_size: NA
d_call: NA
v_call: TRBV27
cdr3_nt: TGTGCCAGCGGACAGCACAATCAGCCCCAGCATTTT
cdr3_aa: CASGQHNQPQHF

j_call: TRBJ2-4
clone_size: many
d_call: TRBD1
v_call: TRBV20-1
cdr3_nt: TGCAGTGCTAGAACGAATATCCGGGACAGAAACATTCAGTACTTC
cdr3_aa: CSARTNIRDRNIQYF

j_call: TRBJ2-2
clone_size: many
d_call: NA
v_call: TRBV19
cdr3_nt: TGTGCCAGTAGTATAGTAAGGGGCGGGGAGCTGTTTTTT
cdr3_aa: CASSIVRGGELFF

j_call: TRBJ2-4
clone_size: NA
d_call: NA
v_call: TRBV29-1
cdr3_nt: TGCAGCGAAAAAAAGGGGGGGACCAAAAACATTCAGTACTTC
cdr3_aa: CSEKKGGTKNIQYF

j_call: TRBJ2-2
clone_size: many
d_call: NA
v_call: TRBV9
cdr3_nt: TGTGCCAGCAGCAGAGCGAACACCGGGGAGCTGTTTTTT
cdr3_aa: CASSRANTGELFF

j_call: TRBJ2-7
clone_size: few
d_call: NA
v_call: TRBV6-1
cdr3_nt: TGTGCCAGCAGTCCGACAGGCTACGAGCAGTACTTC
cdr3_aa: CASSPTGYEQYF

j_call: TRBJ2-3
clone_size: many
d_call: NA
v_call: TRBV19
cdr3_nt: TGTGCCAGTAGTATAGGCCCTAGCACAGATACGCAGTATTTT
cdr3_aa: CASSIGPSTDTQYF

j_call: TRBJ2-1
clone_size: NA
d_call: NA
v_call: TRBV6-4
cdr3_nt: TGTGCCAGCTGGGGAGGGGGCAATGAGCAGTTCTTC
cdr3_aa: CASWGGGNEQFF

j_call: TRBJ2-1
clone_size: many
d_call: TRBD2
v_call: TRBV7-3
cdr3_nt: TGTGCCAGCAGCTTCGGACTAGAGGCTATGTTCTTC
cdr3_aa: CASSFGLEAMFF

j_call: TRBJ2-3
clone_size: many
d_call: NA
v_call: TRBV6-5
cdr3_nt: TGTGCCAGCAGACGACAGGTCTTTGCAGATACGCAGTATTTT
cdr3_aa: CASRRQVFADTQYF

j_call: TRBJ1-4
clone_size: many
d_call: TRBD1
v_call: TRBV30
cdr3_nt: TGTGCCTGCAACAGGGGCCCGACTAATGAAAAACTGTTTTTT
cdr3_aa: CACNRGPTNEKLFF

j_call: TRBJ2-7
clone_size: many
d_call: TRBD1
v_call: TRBV6-1
cdr3_nt: TGTGCCAGCATCCGGGGACAGGGGGTCTCCTACGAGCAGTACTTC
cdr3_aa: CASIRGQGVSYEQYF

j_call: TRBJ1-3
clone_size: NA
d_call: NA
v_call: TRBV5-1
cdr3_nt: TGCGTCAGCAGCTTGATAGAGGGATCTGGAAACACCATATATTTT
cdr3_aa: CVSSLIEGSGNTIYF

j_call: TRBJ1-5
clone_size: NA
d_call: NA
v_call: TRBV15
cdr3_nt: TGTGCCACCAGCATGGCCCCACGAGATCAGCCCCAGCATTTT
cdr3_aa: CATSMAPRDQPQHF

j_call: TRBJ2-7
clone_size: many
d_call: NA
v_call: TRBV7-9
cdr3_nt: TGTGCCAGCAGCTTAAGTGGTCTTAACCCCCACGAGCAGTACTTC
cdr3_aa: CASSLSGLNPHEQYF

j_call: TRBJ2-7
clone_size: few
d_call: TRBD2
v_call: TRBV3-1
cdr3_nt: TGTGCCAGCAGCCATGCCGGGACTAGCGGCTCCTACGAGCAGTACTTC
cdr3_aa: CASSHAGTSGSYEQYF

j_call: TRBJ1-6
clone_size: few
d_call: NA
v_call: TRBV7-2
cdr3_nt: TGTGCCAGCAGCTTTATGGAGAACAGATTCTACTATAATTCACCCCTCCACTTT
cdr3_aa: CASSFMENRFYYNSPLHF

j_call: TRBJ2-5
clone_size: many
d_call: TRBD1
v_call: TRBV5-1
cdr3_nt: TGCGCCAGCAGCCGGGACAGCCAAGAGACCCAGTACTTC
cdr3_aa: CASSRDSQETQYF

j_call: TRBJ2-7
clone_size: few
d_call: NA
v_call: TRBV7-8
cdr3_nt: TGTGCCAGCAGCAGTGACCCCTCGGGGACCGAGCAGTACTTC
cdr3_aa: CASSSDPSGTEQYF

j_call: TRBJ2-7
clone_size: many
d_call: NA
v_call: TRBV5-1
cdr3_nt: TGTGCCAGCAGCTTAAACTACGAGCAGTACTTC
cdr3_aa: CASSLNYEQYF

j_call: TRBJ1-1
clone_size: many
d_call: NA
v_call: TRBV12-3/TRBV12-4
cdr3_nt: TGTGCCAGCAGTTTAATTTCTCTTTCGGGAGCTTTCTTT
cdr3_aa: CASSLISLSGAFF

j_call: TRBJ1-1
clone_size: NA
d_call: NA
v_call: TRBV7-3
cdr3_nt: TGTGCCAGCAGCGTACAGCTGAACACTGAAGCTTTCTTT
cdr3_aa: CASSVQLNTEAFF

j_call: TRBJ1-2
clone_size: few
d_call: NA
v_call: TRBV6-5
cdr3_nt: TGTGCCAGCAGTTACTTGGGGGATCATGGCTACACCTTC
cdr3_aa: CASSYLGDHGYTF

j_call: TRBJ1-5
clone_size: many
d_call: NA
v_call: TRBV7-2
cdr3_nt: TGTGCCAGCAGCGTCCGGGACCCTTATCAGCCCCAGCATTTT
cdr3_aa: CASSVRDPYQPQHF

j_call: TRBJ2-5
clone_size: many
d_call: NA
v_call: TRBV20-1
cdr3_nt: TGCAGTGCTCGGCCCCTCGGTGGAGGGAAGGAGACCCAGTACTTC
cdr3_aa: CSARPLGGGKETQYF

j_call: TRBJ2-7
clone_size: many
d_call: NA
v_call: TRBV20-1
cdr3_nt: TGCAGTGCCAAAAGGGGGGGAGGTTTCTCCTACGAGCAGTACTTC
cdr3_aa: CSAKRGGGFSYEQYF

j_call: TRBJ1-1
clone_size: many
d_call: NA
v_call: TRBV6-6
cdr3_nt: TGTGCCAGCAGTGAACCGGACGGAAACACAGAAGTCTTCTTT
cdr3_aa: CASSEPDGNTEVFF

j_call: TRBJ2-3
clone_size: NA
d_call: NA
v_call: TRBV7-1
cdr3_nt: TGTGCCAGCAGCCGGGACCGGCAAGGTACGCAGTATTTT
cdr3_aa: CASSRDRQGTQYF

j_call: TRBJ2-7
clone_size: few
d_call: NA
v_call: TRBV18
cdr3_nt: TGTGCCAGCTCACCGGACAGTAATAACTACGAGCAGTACTTC
cdr3_aa: CASSPDSNNYEQYF

j_call: TRBJ1-2
clone_size: many
d_call: NA
v_call: TRBV5-6
cdr3_nt: TGTGCCAGCAGCTTGGCCGGAGGGCCTTCTAACTATGGCTACACCTTC
cdr3_aa: CASSLAGGPSNYGYTF

j_call: TRBJ2-1
clone_size: many
d_call: TRBD2
v_call: TRBV12-3/TRBV12-4
cdr3_nt: TGTGCCAGCAGTTTACTCCTAGCGGGAGCCTACAATGAGCAGTTCTTC
cdr3_aa: CASSLLLAGAYNEQFF

j_call: TRBJ2-3
clone_size: many
d_call: NA
v_call: TRBV7-6
cdr3_nt: TGTGCCAGCAGACGAAACACAAGGGTTCCCACCACAGATACGCAGTATTTT
cdr3_aa: CASRRNTRVPTTDTQYF

j_call: TRBJ2-7
clone_size: NA
d_call: NA
v_call: TRBV5-1
cdr3_nt: TGCGCCAGCAGCTTAGTTGAGGGAACGGACGAGCAGTACTTC
cdr3_aa: CASSLVEGTDEQYF

j_call: TRBJ1-4
clone_size: many
d_call: NA
v_call: TRBV5-1
cdr3_nt: TGCGCCAGCAGCTTCGGGGTTATAGGTGAAAAACTGTTTTTT
cdr3_aa: CASSFGVIGEKLFF

j_call: TRBJ2-1
clone_size: medium-sized
d_call: NA
v_call: TRBV7-2
cdr3_nt: TGTGCCAGCAGCTTAGCTTCCGATGAGCAGTTCTTC
cdr3_aa: CASSLASDEQFF

j_call: TRBJ2-1
clone_size: NA
d_call: TRBD2
v_call: TRBV6-2/TRBV6-3
cdr3_nt: TGTGCCAGCAGTCTCACCCTCATCCCTAGCGGACCCCCGTTCTTC
cdr3_aa: CASSLTLIPSGPPFF

j_call: TRBJ2-7
clone_size: NA
d_call: NA
v_call: TRBV4-1
cdr3_nt: TGCGCCAGCAGCCAAGAGTTCGTTCACGAGCAGTACTTC
cdr3_aa: CASSQEFVHEQYF

j_call: TRBJ1-2
clone_size: many
d_call: NA
v_call: TRBV12-3/TRBV12-4
cdr3_nt: TGTGCCAGCAGTTACCCCGGGACAAAGAACTATGGCTACACCTTC
cdr3_aa: CASSYPGTKNYGYTF

j_call: TRBJ2-2
clone_size: NA
d_call: NA
v_call: TRBV5-1
cdr3_nt: TGCGCCAGCAGCGCCGATGACACCGGGGAGCTGTTTTTT
cdr3_aa: CASSADDTGELFF

j_call: TRBJ1-5
clone_size: many
d_call: NA
v_call: TRBV23-1
cdr3_nt: TGCGCCAGCAGTCTGCAGAGCGGGTTGTGGGATCAGCCCCAGCATTTT
cdr3_aa: CASSLQSGLWDQPQHF

j_call: TRBJ1-1
clone_size: many
d_call: NA
v_call: TRBV10-3
cdr3_nt: TGTGCCATCAGTTCAGGGGTGGTGAACACTGAAGCTTTCTTT
cdr3_aa: CAISSGVVNTEAFF

j_call: TRBJ2-5
clone_size: many
d_call: NA
v_call: TRBV5-1
cdr3_nt: TGCGCCAGCAGCCCCTCTCAGGGGTACCAAGAGACCCAGTACTTC
cdr3_aa: CASSPSQGYQETQYF

j_call: TRBJ2-2
clone_size: few
d_call: NA
v_call: TRBV7-4
cdr3_nt: TGTGCCAGCAGGCGGCGGGAGGAGCTGTTTTTT
cdr3_aa: CASRRREELFF